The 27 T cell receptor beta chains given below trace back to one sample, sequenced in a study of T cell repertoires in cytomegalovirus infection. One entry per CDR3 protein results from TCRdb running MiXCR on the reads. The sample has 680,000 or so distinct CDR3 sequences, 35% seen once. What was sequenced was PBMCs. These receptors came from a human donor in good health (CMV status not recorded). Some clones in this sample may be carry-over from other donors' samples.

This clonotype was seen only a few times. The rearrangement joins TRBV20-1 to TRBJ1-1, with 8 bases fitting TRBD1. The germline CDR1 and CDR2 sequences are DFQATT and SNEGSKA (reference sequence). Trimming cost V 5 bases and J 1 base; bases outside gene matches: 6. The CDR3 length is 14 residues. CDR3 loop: CSAPGQGGNTEAFF. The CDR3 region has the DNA TGCAGTGCTCCTGGACAGGGCGGGAACACTGAAGCTTTCTTT.

The CDR3 sequence is CASSLESLVDTQYF. CDR3 nucleotide sequence: TGTGCCAGCAGCTTGGAATCTCTCGTAGATACGCAGTATTTT. V is TRBV5-6 and J is TRBJ2-3; D unresolved. This CDR3 region has 14 residues. The germline V gene has CDR1 SGHDT and CDR2 YYEEEE. Trimming took 0 bases from V and 5 from J, leaving 10 bases between them.

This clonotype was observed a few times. CDR3 coding DNA: TGTGCCAGCAGAACGGACAGATCCCCATCTGGCTACACCTTC. As protein: CASRTDRSPSGYTF. V and J are TRBV27 and TRBJ1-2; D is possibly TRBD1 (6 bases). Per the germline V gene, CDR1 is MNHEY and CDR2 is SMNVEV (reference sequence). The CDR3 spans 14 residues. V lost 6 bases to trimming and J lost 7 bases, with 18 bases between them.

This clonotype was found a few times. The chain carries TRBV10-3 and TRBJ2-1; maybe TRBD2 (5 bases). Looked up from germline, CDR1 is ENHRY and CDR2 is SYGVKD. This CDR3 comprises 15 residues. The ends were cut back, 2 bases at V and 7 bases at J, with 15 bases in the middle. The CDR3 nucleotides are TGTGCCATCAGTGAGGGGTGGGAGACGTCAAATGAGCAGTTCTTC. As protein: CAISEGWETSNEQFF.

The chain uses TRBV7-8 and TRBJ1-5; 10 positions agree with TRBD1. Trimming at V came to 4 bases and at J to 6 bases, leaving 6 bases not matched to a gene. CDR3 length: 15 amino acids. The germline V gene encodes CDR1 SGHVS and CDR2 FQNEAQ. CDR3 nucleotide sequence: TGTGCCAGCAGCTCGAAAGGACAGGGGGTTCAGCCCCAGCATTTT. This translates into CASSSKGQGVQPQHF.

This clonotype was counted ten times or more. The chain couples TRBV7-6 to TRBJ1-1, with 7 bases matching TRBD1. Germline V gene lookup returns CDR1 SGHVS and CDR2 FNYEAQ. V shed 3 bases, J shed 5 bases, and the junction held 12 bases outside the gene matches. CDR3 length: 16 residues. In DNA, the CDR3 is TGTGCCAGCAGCTTCGGGACAGCCTCCGCAATGACTGAAGCTTTCTTT. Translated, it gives CASSFGTASAMTEAFF. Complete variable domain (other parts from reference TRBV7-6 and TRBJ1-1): GAGVSQSPRYKVTKRGQDVALRCDPISGHVSLYWYRQALGQGPEFLTYFNYEAQQDKSGLPNDRFSAERPEGSISTLTIQRTEQRDSAMYRCASSFGTASAMTEAFFGQGTRLTVV.

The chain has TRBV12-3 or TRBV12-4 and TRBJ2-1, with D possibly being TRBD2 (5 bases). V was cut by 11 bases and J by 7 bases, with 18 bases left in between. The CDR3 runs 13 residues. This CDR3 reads CASQSGVLNEQFF. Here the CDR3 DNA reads TGTGCCTCCCAGAGCGGAGTCCTGAATGAGCAGTTCTTC.

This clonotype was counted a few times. CDR3 sequence: CASSLSGAGTEAFF. As DNA, the CDR3 is TGTGCCAGCAGCTTATCAGGAGCGGGGACTGAAGCTTTCTTT. The J gene is TRBJ1-1, the V gene TRBV12-3 or TRBV12-4; D is unresolved. Trimming removed 6 bases from V and 5 bases from J, with 16 bases in between. The CDR3 runs to 14 residues.

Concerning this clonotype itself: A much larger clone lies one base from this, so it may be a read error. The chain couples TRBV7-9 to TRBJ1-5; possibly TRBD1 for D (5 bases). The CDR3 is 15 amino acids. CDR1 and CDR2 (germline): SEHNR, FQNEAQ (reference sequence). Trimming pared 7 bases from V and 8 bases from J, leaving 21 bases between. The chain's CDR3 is CASIFRGPGEEPQHF. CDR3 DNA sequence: TGTGCCAGCATTTTCCGGGGCCCGGGGGAGGAGCCCCAGCATTTT.

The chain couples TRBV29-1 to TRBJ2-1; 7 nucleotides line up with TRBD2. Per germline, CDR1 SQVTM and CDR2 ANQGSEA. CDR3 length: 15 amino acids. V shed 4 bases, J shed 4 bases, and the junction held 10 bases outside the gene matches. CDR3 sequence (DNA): TGCAGCGTTGTCGGGGGGAGCGCGGCATACAATGAGCAGTTCTTC. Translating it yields CSVVGGSAAYNEQFF.

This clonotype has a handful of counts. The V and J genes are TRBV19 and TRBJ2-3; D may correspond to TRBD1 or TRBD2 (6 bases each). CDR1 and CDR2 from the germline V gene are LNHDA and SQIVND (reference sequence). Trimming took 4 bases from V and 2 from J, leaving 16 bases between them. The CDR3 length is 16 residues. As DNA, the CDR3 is TGTGCCAGTAGTACGCTTCCGGGGGCCGTCACAGATACGCAGTATTTT. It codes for CASSTLPGAVTDTQYF.

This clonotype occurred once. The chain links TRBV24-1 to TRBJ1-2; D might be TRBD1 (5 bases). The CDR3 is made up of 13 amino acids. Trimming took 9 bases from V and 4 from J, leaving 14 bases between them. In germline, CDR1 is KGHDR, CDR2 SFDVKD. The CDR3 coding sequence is TGTGCCACCGGGACGGGGGAACCCTATGGCTACACCTTC. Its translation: CATGTGEPYGYTF.

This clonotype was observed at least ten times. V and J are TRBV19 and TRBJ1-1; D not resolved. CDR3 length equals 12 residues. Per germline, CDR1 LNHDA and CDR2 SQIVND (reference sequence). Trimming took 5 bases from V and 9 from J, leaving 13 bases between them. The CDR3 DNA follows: TGTGCCAGTAGTGAGGACGGCCTTAAAGCTTTCTTT. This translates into CASSEDGLKAFF.

As DNA, the CDR3 is TGTGCCAGCAGCTCCCTACGCACCGGGGAGCTGTTTTTT. This encodes CASSSLRTGELFF. This chain connects TRBV5-6 to TRBJ2-2; no clear D. Trimming removed 3 bases from V and 4 bases from J, with 7 bases in between. CDR3 length equals 13 residues. CDR1 and CDR2 (germline): SGHDT, YYEEEE.

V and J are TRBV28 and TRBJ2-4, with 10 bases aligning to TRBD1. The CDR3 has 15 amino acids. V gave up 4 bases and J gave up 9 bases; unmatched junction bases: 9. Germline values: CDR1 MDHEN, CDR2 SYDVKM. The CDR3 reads CASSSPGTGVTIQYF. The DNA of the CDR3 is TGTGCCAGCAGTTCCCCGGGGACAGGGGTTACCATTCAGTACTTC.

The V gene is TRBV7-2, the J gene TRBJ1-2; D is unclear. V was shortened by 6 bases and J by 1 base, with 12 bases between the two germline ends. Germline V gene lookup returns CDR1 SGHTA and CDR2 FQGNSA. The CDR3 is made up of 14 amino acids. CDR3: CASRSDGFNYGYTF. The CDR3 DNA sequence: TGTGCCAGCAGGTCAGACGGATTTAACTATGGCTACACCTTC.

The chain's CDR3 is CATSDFWLGYTF. In DNA, the CDR3 is TGTGCCACCAGTGATTTTTGGCTCGGCTACACCTTC. The V call is TRBV24-1, the J call TRBJ1-2; D ambiguous. Trimming pared 1 base from V and 8 bases from J, leaving 7 bases between. CDR1 KGHDR and CDR2 SFDVKD come from the germline V gene. The CDR3 totals 12 residues.

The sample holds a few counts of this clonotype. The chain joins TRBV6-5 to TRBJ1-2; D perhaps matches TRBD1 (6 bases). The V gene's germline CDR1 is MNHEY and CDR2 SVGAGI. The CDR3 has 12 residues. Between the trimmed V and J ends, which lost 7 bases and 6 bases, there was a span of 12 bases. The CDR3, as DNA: TGTGCCAGCAAAACAGGGTGGGATGGCTACACCTTC. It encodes CASKTGWDGYTF.

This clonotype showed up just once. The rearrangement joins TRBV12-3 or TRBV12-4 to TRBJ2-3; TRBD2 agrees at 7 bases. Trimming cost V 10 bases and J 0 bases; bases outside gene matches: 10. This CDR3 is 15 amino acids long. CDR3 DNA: TGTGCCATCATTACTAGCGTATCTAGCACAGATACGCAGTATTTT. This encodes CAIITSVSSTDTQYF.

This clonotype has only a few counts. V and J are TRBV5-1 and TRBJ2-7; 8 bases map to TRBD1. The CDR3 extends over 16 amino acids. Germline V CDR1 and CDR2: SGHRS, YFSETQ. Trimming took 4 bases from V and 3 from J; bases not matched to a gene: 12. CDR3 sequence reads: CASSGRATGGGYEQYF. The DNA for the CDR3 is TGCGCCAGCAGCGGGCGGGCTACAGGGGGTGGCTACGAGCAGTACTTC.

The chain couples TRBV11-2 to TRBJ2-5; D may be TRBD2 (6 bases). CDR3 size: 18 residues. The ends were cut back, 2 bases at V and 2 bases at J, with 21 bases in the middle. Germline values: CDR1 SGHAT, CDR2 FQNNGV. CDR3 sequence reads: CASSLYPPGGSLQETQYF. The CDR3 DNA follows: TGTGCCAGCAGCTTATATCCCCCAGGAGGGAGTCTACAAGAGACCCAGTACTTC.

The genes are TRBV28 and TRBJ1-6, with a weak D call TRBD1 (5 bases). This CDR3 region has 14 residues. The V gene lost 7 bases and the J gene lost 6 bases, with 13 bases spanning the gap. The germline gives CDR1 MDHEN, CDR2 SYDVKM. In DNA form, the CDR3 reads TGTGCCAGCACCCAACGACAGATTAATTCACCCCTCCACTTT. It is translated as CASTQRQINSPLHF.

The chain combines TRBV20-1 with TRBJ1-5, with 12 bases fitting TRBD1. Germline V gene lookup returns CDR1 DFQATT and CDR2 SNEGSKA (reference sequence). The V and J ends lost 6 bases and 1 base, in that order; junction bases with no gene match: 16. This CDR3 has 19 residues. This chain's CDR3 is CSARSGTGGGFRSNQPQHF. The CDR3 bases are TGCAGTGCCCGAAGTGGGACAGGGGGCGGATTTCGGAGCAATCAGCCCCAGCATTTT.

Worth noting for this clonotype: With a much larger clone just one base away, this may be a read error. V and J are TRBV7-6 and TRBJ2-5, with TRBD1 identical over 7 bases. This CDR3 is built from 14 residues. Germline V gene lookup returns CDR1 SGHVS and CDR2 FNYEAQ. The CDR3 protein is CASSIDRAQETHYF. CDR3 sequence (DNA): TGTGCCAGCAGCATTGACAGGGCCCAAGAGACCCATTACTTC.

The CDR3 region has the DNA TGTGCCATCAAGGCGGCGTCGAACACTGAAGCTTTCTTT. Translating it yields CAIKAASNTEAFF. The J gene is TRBJ1-1, the V gene TRBV10-3; D gene ambiguous. CDR1 and CDR2 from the germline V gene are ENHRY and SYGVKD. Trimming pared 7 bases from V and 1 base from J, leaving 10 bases between. The CDR3 sequence is 13 residues long.

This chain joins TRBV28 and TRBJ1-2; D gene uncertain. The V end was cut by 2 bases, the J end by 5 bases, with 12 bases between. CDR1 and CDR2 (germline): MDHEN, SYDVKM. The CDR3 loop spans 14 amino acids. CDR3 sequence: CASSLLSALYGYTF. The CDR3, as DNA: TGTGCCAGCAGTTTACTCTCCGCGCTTTATGGCTACACCTTC.

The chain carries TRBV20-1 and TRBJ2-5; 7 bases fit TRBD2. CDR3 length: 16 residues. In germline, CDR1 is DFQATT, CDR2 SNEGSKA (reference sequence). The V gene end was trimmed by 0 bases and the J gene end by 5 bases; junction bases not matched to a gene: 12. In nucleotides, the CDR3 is TGCAGTGCTAGAGATAGAACGGGGGGTGTTTACGAGACCCAGTACTTC. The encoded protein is CSARDRTGGVYETQYF.